What follows are 17 T cell receptor beta chains derived from one specimen sequenced in a study of blood T cell repertoires in COVID-19. The data were produced by immunoSEQ multiplex PCR, yet TCRdb's version contains in-frame clones alone and is incomplete. The sample has about 260,000 clones, 75% to 90% seen once. Material for sequencing was peripheral blood. The receptors were sampled from a man younger than 40 with active or convalescent COVID-19.

The rearrangement links TRBV7-6 to TRBJ2-5, with TRBD2 matching over 13 bases. Germline V gives CDR1 SGHVS, CDR2 FNYEAQ. J was trimmed by 5 bases and V by 6 bases; bases with no gene match: 12. The CDR3 totals 17 residues. CDR3 sequence (DNA): TGTGCCAGCAGTTCTCAACTAGCGGGGGGGCGGAGGGAGACCCAGTACTTC. Amino acids: CASSSQLAGGRRETQYF.

This chain links TRBV24-1 with TRBJ2-2, with 8 nucleotides matching TRBD1. This CDR3 region has 16 residues. Looked up from germline, CDR1 is KGHDR and CDR2 is SFDVKD. Germline trimming cut 4 bases from V and 2 bases from J; bases unmatched to any gene: 5. The CDR3 here is CATSEPDRGNTGELFF. CDR3 sequence (DNA): TGTGCCACCAGTGAACCCGACAGGGGCAACACCGGGGAGCTGTTTTTT.

The chain carries TRBV14 and TRBJ1-2; D uncertain. The V and J ends lost 4 bases and 4 bases respectively, with 13 bases between them. Germline values: CDR1 SGHDN, CDR2 FVKESK. There are 14 residues in the CDR3. CDR3 sequence: CASSPIGSPYGYTF. The DNA of the CDR3 is TGTGCCAGCAGCCCTATCGGGAGCCCCTATGGCTACACCTTC.

The gene calls are TRBV19 and TRBJ2-3, with 14 bases lining up with TRBD2. The germline V gene has CDR1 LNHDA and CDR2 SQIVND (reference sequence). Trimming removed 8 bases from V and 5 bases from J; junction bases left unmatched: 6. The CDR3 extends over 15 amino acids. CDR3 DNA sequence: TGTGCCAGTCGGGGACTAGCGGGGGACTTAGATACGCAGTATTTT. It codes for CASRGLAGDLDTQYF.

The genes are TRBV5-1 and TRBJ1-1; 8 nucleotides match TRBD1. V dropped 3 bases and J dropped 0; count of bases not matched to a gene: 1. This CDR3 contains 14 residues. CDR1 is SGHRS, CDR2 YFSETQ, per germline. CDR3 sequence: CASSWTGLNTEAFF. The CDR3, as DNA: TGCGCCAGCAGCTGGACAGGGCTGAACACTGAAGCTTTCTTT.

This clone was recorded only once. V is TRBV2 and J is TRBJ2-7; 7 bases are a match to TRBD2. Per germline, CDR1 SNHLY and CDR2 FYNNEI. V was pared by 4 bases and J by 2 bases, with 8 bases of the junction left unmatched. The CDR3 is made up of 15 amino acids. CDR3: CASSGKGGLTYEQYF. The CDR3 DNA reads TGTGCCAGCAGTGGGAAGGGAGGGCTGACCTACGAGCAGTACTTC.

The CDR3 sequence is CASRPRGRGEKLFF. The CDR3 coding sequence is TGTGCCAGCAGGCCCAGGGGGCGAGGTGAAAAACTGTTTTTT. J is TRBJ1-4 and V is TRBV13, with 8 bases matching TRBD1. V lost 6 bases and J lost 7; bases outside the gene matches: 7. The CDR3 loop spans 14 amino acids. Per the germline V gene, CDR1 is PRHDT and CDR2 is FYEKMQ (reference sequence).

The V call is TRBV9, the J call TRBJ1-2; possibly TRBD1 for D (5 bases). V lost 2 bases and J lost 8, with 16 bases in between. Germline CDR1 SGDLS, CDR2 YYNGEE. The CDR3 sequence is 14 residues long. CDR3 protein: CASSVINQGDGYTF. The CDR3 DNA reads as TGTGCCAGCAGCGTTATAAACCAGGGTGACGGCTACACCTTC.

The V gene is TRBV5-6, the J gene TRBJ1-5; no definite D call. The V gene lost 3 bases and the J gene lost 9 bases, with 22 bases spanning the gap. The germline CDR1 and CDR2 sequences are SGHDT and YYEEEE. The CDR3 is 16 residues long. CDR3 in amino acids: CASSYGAGSSFGPQHF. CDR3 DNA: TGTGCCAGCAGCTATGGCGCAGGCTCCTCGTTCGGGCCCCAGCATTTT.

J is TRBJ2-1 and V is TRBV5-6; D perhaps matches TRBD2 (5 bases). Trimming left V 7 bases short and J 14 bases short, with 13 bases between. This CDR3 has 10 amino acids. CDR1 SGHDT and CDR2 YYEEEE come from the germline V gene. CDR3 sequence: CASRGEVEFF. For the CDR3, the DNA is TGTGCCAGCCGGGGTGAGGTGGAGTTCTTC.

Note on this clone: Germline is not matched at one junction end, which may reflect a read error. CDR3 sequence: CASSYRSGGAGVLVF. The CDR3 DNA follows: TGTGCCAGCAGTTACCGATCAGGGGGCGCGGGTGTACTCGTCTTC. The chain employs TRBV6-5 and TRBJ1-2, with TRBD1 matching 8 bases. This CDR3 has 15 residues. The germline V gene encodes CDR1 MNHEY and CDR2 SVGAGI.

This clone was detected ten times or more. The chain has TRBV11-1 and TRBJ2-7; 7 positions match TRBD2. V lost 1 base to trimming and J lost 4 bases; unmatched junction nucleotides: 7. The CDR3 contains 15 residues. CDR1 SGHAT and CDR2 FQDESV come from the germline V gene (reference sequence). CDR3 DNA sequence: TGTGCCAGCAGCTTAGGATCTCGAGCGGGGTACGAGCAGTACTTC. Amino acids: CASSLGSRAGYEQYF.

V is TRBV19 and J is TRBJ1-1, with D perhaps TRBD1 (6 bases). Germline V gene data show CDR1 as LNHDA and CDR2 as SQIVND (reference sequence). The V end was cut by 5 bases, the J end by 4 bases, with 17 bases between. The CDR3 runs to 15 residues. The DNA of the CDR3 is TGTGCCAGTAGTTTCACAGGGTCTTCTTCCACTGAAGCTTTCTTT. It encodes CASSFTGSSSTEAFF.

Here the CDR3 reads CASSVGAGEKFF. CDR3 coding DNA: TGTGCCAGCAGCGTAGGGGCAGGGGAAAAGTTCTTC. The rearrangement links TRBV9 to TRBJ2-1; possible D gene TRBD1, 6 bases. CDR1 SGDLS and CDR2 YYNGEE come from the germline V gene. The V end lost 0 bases, the J end lost 14 bases, and 12 bases lay between the germline ends. The CDR3 extends over 12 amino acids.

A few counts support this clone. The chain is built from TRBV5-1 and TRBJ1-1; D perhaps matches TRBD1 (5 bases). The CDR3 contains 11 residues. V was pared by 4 bases and J by 8 bases, with 9 bases between. Per the germline V gene, CDR1 is SGHRS and CDR2 is YFSETQ. CDR3 residues: CASSQGSEAFF. In nucleotides, the CDR3 is TGCGCCAGCAGCCAGGGCTCAGAAGCTTTCTTT.

The chain employs TRBV11-1 and TRBJ2-3, with D maybe TRBD1 (6 bases). This CDR3 has 15 amino acids. The germline gives CDR1 SGHAT, CDR2 FQDESV (reference sequence). Trimming pared 1 base from V and 6 bases from J, leaving 14 bases between. CDR3 DNA: TGTGCCAGCAGCTTAGAGGACAGCCTATCGGATACGCAGTATTTT. It yields the protein CASSLEDSLSDTQYF. The full variable domain, with the rest looked up from reference TRBV11-1 and TRBJ2-3, is EAEVAQSPRYKITEKSQAVAFWCDPISGHATLYWYRQILGQGPELLVQFQDESVVDDSQLPKDRFSAERLKGVDSTLKIQPAELGDSAMYLCASSLEDSLSDTQYFGPGTRLTVL.

The chain employs TRBV5-1 and TRBJ1-5; D is perhaps TRBD1 (6 bases). V lost 4 bases and J 5 bases, leaving 10 bases between the germline ends. Germline V gene lookup returns CDR1 SGHRS and CDR2 YFSETQ. The CDR3 has 13 residues. The DNA of the CDR3 is TGCGCCAGCAGCGCAAACAGGGATCAGCCCCAGCATTTT. Residues: CASSANRDQPQHF.